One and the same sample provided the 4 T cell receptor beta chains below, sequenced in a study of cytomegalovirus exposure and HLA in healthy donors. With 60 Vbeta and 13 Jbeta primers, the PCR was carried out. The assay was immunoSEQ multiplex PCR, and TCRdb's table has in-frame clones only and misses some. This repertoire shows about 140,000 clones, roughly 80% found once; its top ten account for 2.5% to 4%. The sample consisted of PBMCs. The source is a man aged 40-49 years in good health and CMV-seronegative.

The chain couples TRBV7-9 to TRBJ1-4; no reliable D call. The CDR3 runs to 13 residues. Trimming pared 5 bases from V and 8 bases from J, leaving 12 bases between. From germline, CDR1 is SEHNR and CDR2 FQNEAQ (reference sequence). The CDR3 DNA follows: TGTGCCAGCAGCAAGGGAACGGGGGAAAAACTGTTTTTT. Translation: CASSKGTGEKLFF.

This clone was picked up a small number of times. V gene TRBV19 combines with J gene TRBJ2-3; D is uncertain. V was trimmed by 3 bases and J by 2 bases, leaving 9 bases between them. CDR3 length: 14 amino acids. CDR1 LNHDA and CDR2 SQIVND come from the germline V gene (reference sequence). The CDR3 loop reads CASSIGQNTDTQYF. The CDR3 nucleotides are TGTGCCAGTAGTATTGGGCAGAACACAGATACGCAGTATTTT.

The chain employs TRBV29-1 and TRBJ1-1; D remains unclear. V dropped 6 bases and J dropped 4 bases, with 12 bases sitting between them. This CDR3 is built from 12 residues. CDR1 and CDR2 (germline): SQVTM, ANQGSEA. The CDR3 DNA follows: TGCAGCGTGGCGTTCCGGGGCACTGAAGCTTTCTTT. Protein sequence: CSVAFRGTEAFF.

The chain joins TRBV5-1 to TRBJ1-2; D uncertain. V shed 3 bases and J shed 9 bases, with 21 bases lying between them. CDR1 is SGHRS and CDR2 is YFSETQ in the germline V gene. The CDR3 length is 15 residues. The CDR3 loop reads CASSSRSTTRERYTF. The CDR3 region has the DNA TGCGCCAGCAGCTCCCGCTCCACTACCCGGGAACGCTACACCTTC.